The text below deals with one T cell receptor (beta chain). Sequenced by immunoSEQ multiplex PCR; TCRdb stores in-frame clones only, minus some. This sample has roughly 9,800 clones, with 83% found just once. The data were obtained in a study of hypomethylating agent response in myelodysplastic syndrome. In the study overall: TET2 mutation, the most common, occurred in 5 of 11 patients. Responders were 6 or 7 patients with complete response or hematologic improvement; 4 or 5 were non-responders.

V lost 8 bases to trimming and J lost 7 bases, with 14 bases between them. The CDR3 loop spans 12 amino acids. Looked up from germline, CDR1 is MDHEN and CDR2 is SYDVKM. The rearrangement uses TRBV28 and TRBJ2-5; TRBD1 might be the D (7 bases). This clonotype was sampled from a human donor with myelodysplastic syndrome. Sequencing used bone marrow, obtained before or after starting hypomethylating agent treatment for myelodysplastic syndrome (not recorded which). The CDR3 here is CASQEGAGTQYF. In DNA, the CDR3 is TGTGCCAGCCAGGAGGGGGCTGGGACCCAGTACTTC.